This TCR beta chain derives from a study of blood T cell repertoires in COVID-19. Overall study context: Sites in the United States, Italy and Spain provided acute and convalescent COVID-19 samples.

The germline V gene encodes CDR1 MDHEN and CDR2 SYDVKM. V gave up 3 bases and J gave up 0 bases; unmatched junction bases: 21. CDR3 length: 22 amino acids. The cohort comprised adults aged roughly 18 to 90 years residing in approximately 22 US areas. Measured with immunoSEQ multiplex PCR; TCRdb has only the in-frame clones, and not every one. The sample records fewer than 300,000 clones, approximately 90% being singletons. The sequence was collected from a man aged 35-49 years who had recovered from COVID-19. V gene TRBV28 combines with J gene TRBJ1-1; 11 nucleotides line up with TRBD1. The specimen sequenced was PBMCs or T cells enriched from blood (not recorded which). This chain's CDR3 is CASSLGFGTGGTRVNLNTEAFF. The CDR3 bases are TGTGCCAGCAGTTTGGGGTTTGGGACAGGGGGAACTCGGGTTAATCTGAACACTGAAGCTTTCTTT.